This T cell receptor beta chain was sequenced in a study of control samples from healthy donors and cancer patients (dated by TCRdb to about 2020). Including the terminal cysteine and phenylalanine, the CDR3 comprises 11 residues. Only CDR3 DNA is held: 33 bases, read in frame from base 1. Trimming costs V 6 bases and J 7 bases, and their ends lie 9 bases apart. The germline V gene (reference sequence) gives CDR1 as DFQATT and CDR2 as SNEGSKA. Library prep was done by the immunoSEQ multiplex PCR assay. The clones in this table, taken by TCRdb from immuneACCESS, are in-frame only. Not every clone is retained; where verified, under half of the shortfall comes from an unresolved V gene, and the cause of the rest is unknown. Recorded for this sample are 80,000 to 100,000 clones; just over 85% of them occurred a single time. Approximately 14% of the sample comes from the top ten. Concerning this clone itself: No cognate antigen has been identified for it. No base-level quality is on record; no much larger clone is a single base apart.

Sequenced sample: blood. The TCR sequence derives from a man between 25 and 39 years old in good health. The chain was built from TRBV20-1 and TRBJ2-2; TRBD1 is a possible D gene, resting on 6 matching bases. The encoded CDR3 is CSARGIGELFF. In nucleotide form, the sequence is TGCAGTGCCAGGGGCATCGGGGAGCTGTTTTTT.